Below are 16 T cell receptor beta chains sequenced from a single sample in a study of cytomegalovirus exposure and HLA in healthy donors. Amplification used 60 Vbeta primers and 13 Jbeta primers. Clones were read by immunoSEQ multiplex PCR, and TCRdb kept only the in-frame ones, dropping some. The profile shows 150,000 to 200,000 clones, less than 85% of them singletons. The sequenced sample was PBMCs. These receptors were taken from a man in his forties in good health and CMV-seronegative.

This chain connects TRBV5-1 to TRBJ2-7, with 9 positions matching TRBD1. Trimming removed 4 bases from V and 4 bases from J; junction bases left unmatched: 6. CDR1 is SGHRS, CDR2 YFSETQ, per germline. The length of the CDR3 is 14 residues. CDR3 sequence (DNA): TGCGCCAGCAGCCCCGGACAGGGGTGGTACGAGCAGTACTTC. Translating gives CASSPGQGWYEQYF.

In its sample, this clone was seen once. V gene TRBV2 combines with J gene TRBJ2-1, with 8 bases aligning to TRBD1. The CDR3 has 13 residues. J lost 8 bases, V lost 7 bases, and 7 bases had no gene match. Germline V gives CDR1 SNHLY, CDR2 FYNNEI. CDR3 protein: CASNSLTGDEQFF. The CDR3 DNA reads as TGTGCCAGCAACTCATTGACAGGGGATGAGCAGTTCTTC.

This chain uses TRBV4-2 with TRBJ1-5; weak D call: TRBD1 (5 bases). Germline loops: CDR1 LGHNA, CDR2 YNFKEQ. CDR3 length: 16 residues. V was cut by 4 bases and J by 5 bases, with 18 bases left in between. Here the CDR3 DNA reads TGTGCCAGCAGCCCCCGCGGTGGCGGGGCGGATCAGCCCCAGCATTTT. This encodes CASSPRGGGADQPQHF.

The chain combines TRBV21-1 with TRBJ1-6. TRBV21-1 represents a pseudogene. The CDR3 loop spans 16 amino acids. CDR3 amino acids: CASSREGNHYNSPLHF. CDR3 bases: TGTGCCAGCAGCAGGGAGGGAAACCACTATAATTCACCCCTCCACTTT.

The chain links TRBV5-1 to TRBJ2-5; 7 nucleotides line up with TRBD2. V lost 0 bases to trimming and J lost 1 base; unmatched junction nucleotides: 9. CDR1 is SGHRS, CDR2 YFSETQ, per germline. CDR3 length: 17 amino acids. The CDR3 region is CASSLALGGNLQETQYF. In nucleotides, the CDR3 is TGCGCCAGCAGCTTGGCCTTGGGGGGGAACCTCCAAGAGACCCAGTACTTC.

This clone was detected once. V and J are TRBV5-1 and TRBJ2-7; D is perhaps TRBD1 (5 bases). Germline V gives CDR1 SGHRS, CDR2 YFSETQ. Trimming pared 0 bases from V and 5 bases from J, leaving 15 bases between. The CDR3 sequence is 15 residues long. CDR3 DNA sequence: TGCGCCAGCAGCTTGGAGGGAAAGGGGTTTCACGAGCAGTACTTC. The encoded protein is CASSLEGKGFHEQYF.

The rearrangement joins TRBV11-3 to TRBJ2-3; TRBD2 matches 15 bases. Germline lookup yields CDR1 SGHNT and CDR2 YENEEA. The CDR3 loop spans 17 amino acids. V gave up 5 bases and J gave up 0 bases; unmatched junction bases: 3. CDR3 DNA sequence: TGTGCCAGCAGCGCGGGACTAGCGGGGGGCAGCACAGATACGCAGTATTTT. Its translation: CASSAGLAGGSTDTQYF.

The V and J genes are TRBV5-6 and TRBJ2-3; 8 positions match TRBD1. The trim removed 0 bases at V and 2 bases at J, leaving 5 bases unmatched. In germline, CDR1 is SGHDT, CDR2 YYEEEE. The CDR3 is made up of 16 amino acids. The CDR3 DNA reads as TGTGCCAGCAGCTTGGGCAGGGGGCCAAACACAGATACGCAGTATTTT. Encoded protein: CASSLGRGPNTDTQYF.

The gene calls are TRBV6-6 and TRBJ2-5; perhaps TRBD2 as D (5 bases). This CDR3 is 14 amino acids long. V was trimmed by 5 bases and J by 10 bases, leaving 20 bases between them. Germline V gives CDR1 MNHNY, CDR2 SVGAGI (reference sequence). CDR3 nucleotide sequence: TGTGCCAGCAGTACTTCTGCTCCTAAACGGGGCCAGTACTTC. Its protein is CASSTSAPKRGQYF.

V gene TRBV2 combines with J gene TRBJ2-7; D gene unclear. The CDR3 contains 13 residues. V was clipped by 2 bases and J by 0 bases, with 5 bases between them. Per the germline V gene, CDR1 is SNHLY and CDR2 is FYNNEI. CDR3 residues: CASSEHSSYEQYF. The CDR3 DNA reads as TGTGCCAGCAGTGAACACAGCTCCTACGAGCAGTACTTC.

The V gene is TRBV10-2, the J gene TRBJ1-2, with 7 bases fitting TRBD1. Germline V gives CDR1 WSHSY, CDR2 SAAADI. Trimming removed 5 bases from V and 3 bases from J; junction bases left unmatched: 3. The CDR3 sequence is 13 residues long. CDR3 amino acids: CASSYRGDYGYTF. The DNA for the CDR3 is TGCGCCAGCAGTTACAGGGGAGACTATGGCTACACCTTC.

V is TRBV6-1 and J is TRBJ2-3; 8 bases map to TRBD1. J was trimmed by 1 base and V by 8 bases; bases with no gene match: 5. Germline V lookup: CDR1 MNHNS, CDR2 SASEGT. The CDR3 is 14 residues long. The CDR3 bases are TGTGCCAGCTTAACAGGGGGAGGCACAGATACGCAGTATTTT. Translating gives CASLTGGGTDTQYF.

The rearrangement joins TRBV5-1 to TRBJ1-5, with TRBD1 matching over 8 bases. This CDR3 is 15 amino acids long. The germline gives CDR1 SGHRS, CDR2 YFSETQ. With 4 bases clipped from V and 6 bases from J, the junction kept 9 bases outside the gene matches. The CDR3 DNA sequence: TGCGCCAGCAGCACAGGGGCAGGGGGCTTTCAGCCCCAGCATTTT. It codes for CASSTGAGGFQPQHF.

The J gene is TRBJ2-3, the V gene TRBV27; D call uncertain. V was shortened by 3 bases and J by 0 bases, with 7 bases between the two germline ends. CDR3 length equals 14 residues. CDR1 MNHEY and CDR2 SMNVEV come from the germline V gene (reference sequence). The chain's CDR3 is CASSFEASTDTQYF. DNA for the CDR3: TGTGCCAGCAGTTTTGAGGCTAGCACAGATACGCAGTATTTT.

The chain uses TRBV7-3 and TRBJ1-5; tentatively, D is TRBD1 (6 bases). Germline loops: CDR1 SGHTA, CDR2 FQGTGA. V was pared by 1 base and J by 5 bases, with 9 bases between. CDR3 length: 14 residues. The CDR3 DNA is TGTGCCAGCAGCTTAAGAGGGGGAGATCAGCCCCAGCATTTT. This encodes CASSLRGGDQPQHF.

There are a few counts of this clone. J is TRBJ2-3 and V is TRBV5-1; tentative D call: TRBD1 (5 bases). The CDR3 runs 12 residues. Germline CDR1 is SGHRS and CDR2 is YFSETQ. V was shortened by 1 base and J by 5 bases, with 5 bases between the two germline ends. CDR3 in amino acids: CASSLRGDTQYF. CDR3 nucleotides: TGCGCCAGCAGCTTGAGGGGAGATACGCAGTATTTT. Full variable domain (outside the CDR3, taken from reference TRBV5-1 and TRBJ2-3): KAGVTQTPRYLIKTRGQQVTLSCSPISGHRSVSWYQQTPGQGLQFLFEYFSETQRNKGNFPGRFSGRQFSNSRSEMNVSTLELGDSALYLCASSLRGDTQYFGPGTRLTVL.